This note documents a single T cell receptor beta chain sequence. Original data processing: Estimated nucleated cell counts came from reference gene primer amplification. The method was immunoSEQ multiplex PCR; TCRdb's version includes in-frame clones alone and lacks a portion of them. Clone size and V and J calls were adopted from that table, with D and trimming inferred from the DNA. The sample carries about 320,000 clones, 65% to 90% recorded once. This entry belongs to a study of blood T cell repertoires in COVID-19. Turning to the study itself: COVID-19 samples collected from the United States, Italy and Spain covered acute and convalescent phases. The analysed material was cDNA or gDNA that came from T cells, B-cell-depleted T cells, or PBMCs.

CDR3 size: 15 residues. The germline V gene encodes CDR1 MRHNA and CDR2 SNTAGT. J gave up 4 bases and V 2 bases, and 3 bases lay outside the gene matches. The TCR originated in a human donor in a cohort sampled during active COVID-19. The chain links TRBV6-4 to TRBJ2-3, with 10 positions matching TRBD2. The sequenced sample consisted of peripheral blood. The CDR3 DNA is TGTGCCAGCAGTGACAGTAGCGGGGGGCCAGATACGCAGTATTTT. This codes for CASSDSSGGPDTQYF.